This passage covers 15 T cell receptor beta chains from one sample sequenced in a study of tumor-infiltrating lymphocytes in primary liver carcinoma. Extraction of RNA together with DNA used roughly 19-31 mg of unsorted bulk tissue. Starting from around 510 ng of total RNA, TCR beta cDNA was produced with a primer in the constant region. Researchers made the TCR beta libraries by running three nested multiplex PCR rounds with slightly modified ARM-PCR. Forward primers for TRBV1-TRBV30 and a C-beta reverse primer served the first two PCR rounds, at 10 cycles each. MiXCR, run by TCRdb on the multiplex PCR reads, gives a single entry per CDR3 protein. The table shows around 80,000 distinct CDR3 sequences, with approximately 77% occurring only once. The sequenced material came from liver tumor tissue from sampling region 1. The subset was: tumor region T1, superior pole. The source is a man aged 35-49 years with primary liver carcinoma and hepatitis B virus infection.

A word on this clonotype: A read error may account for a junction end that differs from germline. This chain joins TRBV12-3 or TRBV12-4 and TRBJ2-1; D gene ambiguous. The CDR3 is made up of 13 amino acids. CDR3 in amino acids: CDSRPQGYSEQFF. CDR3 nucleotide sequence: TGTGACAGCAGACCCCAAGGGTACAGTGAGCAGTTCTTC.

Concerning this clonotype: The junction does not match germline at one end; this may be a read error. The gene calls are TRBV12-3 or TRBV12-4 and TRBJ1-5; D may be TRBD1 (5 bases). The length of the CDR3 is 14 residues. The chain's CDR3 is CASSLVQGNQPRHF. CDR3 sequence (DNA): TGTGCCAGCAGTTTAGTGCAGGGCAATCAGCCCCGGCATTTT.

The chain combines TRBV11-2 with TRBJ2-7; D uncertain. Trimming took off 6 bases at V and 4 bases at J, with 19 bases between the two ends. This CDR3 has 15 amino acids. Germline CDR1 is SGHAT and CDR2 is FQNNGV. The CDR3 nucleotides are TGTGCCAGCAGACTATATGTGGGAATATCATACGAGCAGTACTTC. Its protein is CASRLYVGISYEQYF.

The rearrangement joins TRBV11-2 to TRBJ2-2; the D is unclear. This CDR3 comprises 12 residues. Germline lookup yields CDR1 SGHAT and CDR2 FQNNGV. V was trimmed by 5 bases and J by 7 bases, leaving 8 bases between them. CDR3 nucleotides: TGTGCCAGCAGCATCGATTGCGGGGAGCTGTTTTTT. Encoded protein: CASSIDCGELFF.

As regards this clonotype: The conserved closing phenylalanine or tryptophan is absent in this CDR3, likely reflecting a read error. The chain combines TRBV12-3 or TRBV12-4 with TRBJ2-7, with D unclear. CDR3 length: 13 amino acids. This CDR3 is CVSTRREYYEQYY. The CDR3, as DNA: TGTGTCAGCACCCGACGAGAATACTACGAGCAGTACTAC.

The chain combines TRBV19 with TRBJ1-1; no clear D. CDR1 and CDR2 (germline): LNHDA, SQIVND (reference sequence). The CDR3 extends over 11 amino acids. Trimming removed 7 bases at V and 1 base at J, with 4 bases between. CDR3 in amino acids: CASNQNTEAFF. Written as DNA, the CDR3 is TGTGCCAGTAACCAGAACACTGAAGCTTTCTTT.

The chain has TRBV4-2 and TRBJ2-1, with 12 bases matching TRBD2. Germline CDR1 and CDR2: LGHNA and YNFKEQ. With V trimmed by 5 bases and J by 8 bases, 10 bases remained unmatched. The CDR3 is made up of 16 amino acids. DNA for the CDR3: TGTGCCAGCAGCAAGACTAGCGGGGGTCTTGGCGATGAGCAGTTCTTC. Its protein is CASSKTSGGLGDEQFF.

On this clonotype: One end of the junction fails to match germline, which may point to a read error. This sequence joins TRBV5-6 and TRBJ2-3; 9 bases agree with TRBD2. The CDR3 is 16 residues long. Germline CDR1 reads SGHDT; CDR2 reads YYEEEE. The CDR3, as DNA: TGTGCCAGCAGCTGGGCCGGGACTAGCAGGGTCGGTACGCGGTATTTT. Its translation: CASSWAGTSRVGTRYF.

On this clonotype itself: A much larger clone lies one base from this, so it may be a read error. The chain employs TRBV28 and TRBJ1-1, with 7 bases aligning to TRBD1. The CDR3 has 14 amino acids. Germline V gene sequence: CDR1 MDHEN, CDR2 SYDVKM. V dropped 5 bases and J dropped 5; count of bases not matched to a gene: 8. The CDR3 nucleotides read TGTGCCAGCAGTCTCCGGACAGGTTGTACTGAAGCTTTCTTT. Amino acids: CASSLRTGCTEAFF.

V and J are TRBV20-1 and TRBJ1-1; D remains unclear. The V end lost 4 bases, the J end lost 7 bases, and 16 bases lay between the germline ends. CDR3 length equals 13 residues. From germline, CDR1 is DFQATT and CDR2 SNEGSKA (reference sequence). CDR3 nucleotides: TGCAGTGCTAAATCTGGATATGGCAGTGAAGCTTTCTTT. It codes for CSAKSGYGSEAFF.

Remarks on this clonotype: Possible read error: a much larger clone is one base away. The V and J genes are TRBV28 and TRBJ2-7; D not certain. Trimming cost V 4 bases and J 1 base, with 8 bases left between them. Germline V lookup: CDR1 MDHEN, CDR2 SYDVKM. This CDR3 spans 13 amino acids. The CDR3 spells CASSSSGSYEQYF. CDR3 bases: TGTGCCAGCAGTTCATCCGGTTCCTACGAGCAGTACTTC. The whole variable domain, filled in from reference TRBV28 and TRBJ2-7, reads DVKVTQSSRYLVKRTGEKVFLECVQDMDHENMFWYRQDPGLGLRLIYFSYDVKMKEKGDIPEGYSVSREKKERFSLILESASTNQTSMYLCASSSSGSYEQYFGPGTRLTVT.

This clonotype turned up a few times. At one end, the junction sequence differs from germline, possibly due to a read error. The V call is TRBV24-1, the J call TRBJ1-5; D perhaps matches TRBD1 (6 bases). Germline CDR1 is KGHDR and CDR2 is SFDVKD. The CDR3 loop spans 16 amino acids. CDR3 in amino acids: CDTSDSSRGGIQPQHF. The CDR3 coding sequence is TGTGACACCAGTGATTCCTCCCGGGGGGGCATTCAGCCCCAGCATTTT.

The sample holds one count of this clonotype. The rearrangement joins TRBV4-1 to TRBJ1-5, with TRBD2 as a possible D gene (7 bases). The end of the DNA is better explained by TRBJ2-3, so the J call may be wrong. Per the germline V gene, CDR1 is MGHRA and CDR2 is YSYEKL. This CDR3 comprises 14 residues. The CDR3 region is CASSPRGGNQAQYF. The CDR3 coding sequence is TGCGCCAGCAGCCCGAGGGGGGGAAATCAGGCCCAGTATTTT.

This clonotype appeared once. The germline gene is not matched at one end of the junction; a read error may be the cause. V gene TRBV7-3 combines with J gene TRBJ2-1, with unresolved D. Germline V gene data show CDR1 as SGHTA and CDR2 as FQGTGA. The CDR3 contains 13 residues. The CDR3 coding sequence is TGTGCCAACAGCTTAACAGCGACGGCAGGTCGGTTCTTC. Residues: CANSLTATAGRFF.

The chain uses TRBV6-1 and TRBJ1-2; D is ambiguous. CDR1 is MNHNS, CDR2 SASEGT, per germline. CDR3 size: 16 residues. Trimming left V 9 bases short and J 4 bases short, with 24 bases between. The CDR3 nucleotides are TGTGCCAGTAATGAAGCGCTCTGGGGAGTAGCCTATGGCTACACCTTC. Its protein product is CASNEALWGVAYGYTF.